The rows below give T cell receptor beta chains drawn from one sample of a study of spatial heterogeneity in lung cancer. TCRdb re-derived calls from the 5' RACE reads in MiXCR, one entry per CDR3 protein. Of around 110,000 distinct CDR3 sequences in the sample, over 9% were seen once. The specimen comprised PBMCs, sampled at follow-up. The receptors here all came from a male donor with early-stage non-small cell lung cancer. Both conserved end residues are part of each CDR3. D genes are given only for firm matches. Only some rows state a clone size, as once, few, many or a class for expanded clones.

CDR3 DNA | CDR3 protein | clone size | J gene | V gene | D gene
TGTGCCAGCAGTACACGACAGGGGTCCCGTAATCAGCCCCAGCATTTT | CASSTRQGSRNQPQHF | - | TRBJ1-5 | TRBV27 | TRBD1
TGCAGCGTAGCAGGGGCCCTCTCCTACGAGCAGTACTTC | CSVAGALSYEQYF | - | TRBJ2-7 | TRBV29-1 | -
TGTGCCAGCAGCACGGACAGGGGGCGTCAGCCCCAGCATTTT | CASSTDRGRQPQHF | - | TRBJ1-5 | TRBV7-9 | TRBD1
TGTGCCAGCAGCACCACTAGCGGGGGGGGAAATGAGCAGTTCTTC | CASSTTSGGGNEQFF | many | TRBJ2-1 | TRBV7-2 | TRBD2
TGTGCCAGCAGTCTGGACCTGAGAGCCGGGATCTTC | CASSLDLRAGIF | once | TRBJ2-1 | TRBV28 | -
TGTGCCAGCAGCCAGCGGACCGACACCGGGGAGCTGTTTTTT | CASSQRTDTGELFF | few | TRBJ2-2 | TRBV14 | -
TGTGCCAGCAGGGACAGCTTAAACACTGAAGCTTTCTTT | CASRDSLNTEAFF | few | TRBJ1-1 | TRBV6-1 | -
TGTGCCAGCAGCTTCCTAGCGGGGGGTGACAATGTGCAGTTCTTC | CASSFLAGGDNVQFF | - | TRBJ2-1 | TRBV7-2 | TRBD2
TGTGCCAGCAGCTTGGATTTTTCTCCGCTCTCTGGAAACACCATATATTTT | CASSLDFSPLSGNTIYF | - | TRBJ1-3 | TRBV5-6 | -
TGCCCCTCGGGCAACACCGGGGAGCTGTTTTTT | CPSGNTGELFF | many | TRBJ2-2 | TRBV29-1 | -
TGTGCCAGCAGTTATCGGGCCGCCGGGATGCGCTACACCTTC | CASSYRAAGMRYTF | many | TRBJ1-2 | TRBV6-5 | -
TGCGCCAGCAGACAACCGGGACTAGGCATAGAGACCCAGTACTTC | CASRQPGLGIETQYF | many | TRBJ2-5 | TRBV5-1 | TRBD2
TGCGCCAGCAGCTTGGAGGGCCTTAGACATGAGACCCAGTACTTC | CASSLEGLRHETQYF | few | TRBJ2-5 | TRBV5-1 | -
TGTGCCATCAGTGACGGGACTAAAGGTCTTGAGCAGTTCTTC | CAISDGTKGLEQFF | many | TRBJ2-1 | TRBV10-3 | TRBD2
TGCAGCGCCATGACAGGGAAGGGGGAGACCCAGTACTTC | CSAMTGKGETQYF | many | TRBJ2-5 | TRBV29-1 | TRBD1
TGTGCCAGCAGCAGTATAGCGGGCTACGAGCAGTACTTC | CASSSIAGYEQYF | many | TRBJ2-7 | TRBV12-3/TRBV12-4 | TRBD2
TGCAGCGTTGAAGATCCGTCTGGACAGGGGGCTGTCAACGAGCAGTACTTC | CSVEDPSGQGAVNEQYF | few | TRBJ2-7 | TRBV29-1 | TRBD1
TGTGCCAGCAGCCCATTAGGCGGAGCATTTCACGAGCAGTACTTC | CASSPLGGAFHEQYF | many | TRBJ2-7 | TRBV14 | -
TGTGCCAGCAGTTTATCCCCAGGGGGAGAGACTGAAGCTTTCTTT | CASSLSPGGETEAFF | - | TRBJ1-1 | TRBV28 | TRBD1
TGTGCCAGCATCCGAGGGGGGACCAGTGAGCAGTTCTTC | CASIRGGTSEQFF | - | TRBJ2-1 | TRBV12-3/TRBV12-4 | -
TGTGCCAGCAGCTTGGCAGGAAACAATCAGCCCCAGCATTTT | CASSLAGNNQPQHF | few | TRBJ1-5 | TRBV5-4 | -
TGCGCCAGCAGCCAAGGGTCCCGGGGATGGGACACTGAAGCTTTCTTT | CASSQGSRGWDTEAFF | - | TRBJ1-1 | TRBV4-3 | -
TGTGCCAGCAGCTTAGCGCGGACTAGCGGGCGAGAATTTTACGAGCAGTACTTC | CASSLARTSGREFYEQYF | many | TRBJ2-7 | TRBV7-8 | TRBD2
TGTGCCAGCAGGACAGGGGTTAACTTTGAGCAGTACTTC | CASRTGVNFEQYF | - | TRBJ2-7 | TRBV6-6 | TRBD1
TGTGCCAGCAGCCAAGATTCCGGGAATCGCTACGAGCAGTACTTC | CASSQDSGNRYEQYF | - | TRBJ2-7 | TRBV14 | -
TGTGCCAGCAGTTCACAGTTCGTCATAAATCAGCCCCAGCATTTT | CASSSQFVINQPQHF | many | TRBJ1-5 | TRBV27 | -
TGCAGTGGGGGGGACCAAAAACAGCCGACTAATGAAAAACTGTTTTTT | CSGGDQKQPTNEKLFF | few | TRBJ1-4 | TRBV20-1 | -
TGTGCCAGCAGCCCCGAGGAAGGTTCACCCCTCCACTTT | CASSPEEGSPLHF | many | TRBJ1-6 | TRBV5-5 | -
TGTGCCAGCAGTGAGACAGGGGACCGAAACACCATATATTTT | CASSETGDRNTIYF | - | TRBJ1-3 | TRBV6-6 | TRBD1
TGTGCCAGCAGCCAAAGGGGAGTCGCTGGAAACACCATATATTTT | CASSQRGVAGNTIYF | - | TRBJ1-3 | TRBV7-2 | -
TGCAGTGCTCCGTCAGGGGACACTGAAGCTTTCTTT | CSAPSGDTEAFF | many | TRBJ1-1 | TRBV20-1 | -
TGTGCCACCAGTTCGATCCTACAGGGTAAAAGCACAGATACGCAGTATTTT | CATSSILQGKSTDTQYF | few | TRBJ2-3 | TRBV28 | -
TGTGCCAGCAGCTTATTCGGCAGGGGCGCCCTGATGAATCAGCCCCAGCATTTT | CASSLFGRGALMNQPQHF | many | TRBJ1-5 | TRBV7-2 | -
TGTGCCAGCAGGCGGACAGAAAACTATGGCTACACCTTC | CASRRTENYGYTF | - | TRBJ1-2 | TRBV12-3/TRBV12-4 | -
TGTGCCACCAGTGACGTGGGGGACTCGAGCTCCTACAATGAGCAGTTCTTC | CATSDVGDSSSYNEQFF | - | TRBJ2-1 | TRBV24-1 | -
TGCAGCGTTACGCCGACTTGGGGATCACCCCTCCACTTT | CSVTPTWGSPLHF | many | TRBJ1-6 | TRBV29-1 | -
TGTGCCAGCAGAAGGCCGGGGGCGCGGGTATCAGCCTATGGCTACACCTTC | CASRRPGARVSAYGYTF | few | TRBJ1-2 | TRBV6-1 | -
TGTGCCAGCAGTGGCGGTCTAGCGGGGATCAATGAGCAGTTCTTC | CASSGGLAGINEQFF | - | TRBJ2-1 | TRBV6-4 | TRBD2
TGTGCCAGCTCACCGGGGACGGAAAACATTCAGTACTTC | CASSPGTENIQYF | few | TRBJ2-4 | TRBV18 | -
TGTGCCAGCAGCTCCGGCGACGGAATAGCCAAAAACATTCAGTACTTC | CASSSGDGIAKNIQYF | many | TRBJ2-4 | TRBV7-2 | -
TGCAGTGCTAGAGAGATACAGGGGAGGGGTAACACCGGGGAGCTGTTTTTT | CSAREIQGRGNTGELFF | many | TRBJ2-2 | TRBV20-1 | -
TGTGCCAGCAGGACCCCGGGGGGGTCAGATACGCAGTATTTT | CASRTPGGSDTQYF | few | TRBJ2-3 | TRBV6-2/TRBV6-3 | TRBD2
TGTGCCAGCAGCCAAGAAATAGCGGGGGGCCGTAGCAAGTTCTTC | CASSQEIAGGRSKFF | few | TRBJ2-1 | TRBV3-1 | TRBD2
TGCGCCAGCAGTGAGTTCAGGAGCGGGGGGGGCCGGGATACGCAGTATTTT | CASSEFRSGGGRDTQYF | few | TRBJ2-3 | TRBV10-1 | TRBD2
TGTGCCAGCAAGACAGGGGGCAACACTGAAGCTTTCTTT | CASKTGGNTEAFF | - | TRBJ1-1 | TRBV6-2/TRBV6-3 | TRBD1
TGTGCCAGCAGCCAGAGGGGCTTAGGCAATCAGCCCCAGCATTTT | CASSQRGLGNQPQHF | - | TRBJ1-5 | TRBV3-1 | -
TGTGCCACCAGCAGAGACACAAACTATGGCTACACCTTC | CATSRDTNYGYTF | few | TRBJ1-2 | TRBV15 | -
TGTGCCAGCAGTGCCGGGACACTCAATGAAAAACTGTTTTTT | CASSAGTLNEKLFF | - | TRBJ1-4 | TRBV5-6 | -
TGTGCCAGCAAACACCGGGATTCGGGAGACTACGAGCAGTACTTC | CASKHRDSGDYEQYF | few | TRBJ2-7 | TRBV6-2/TRBV6-3 | -
TGTGCCAGCAGCCCGCAGGGGGACGGGCGGGAGACCCAGTACTTC | CASSPQGDGRETQYF | - | TRBJ2-5 | TRBV7-3 | TRBD1
TGCAGTGCTGCGGGGGCGGGCACAGATACGCAGTATTTT | CSAAGAGTDTQYF | few | TRBJ2-3 | TRBV20-1 | -
TGTGCCAGCACCTTGACAGTACAACGGAACACCATATATTTT | CASTLTVQRNTIYF | many | TRBJ1-3 | TRBV12-3/TRBV12-4 | -
TGTGCCAGCAGCTTAGTCCGGACAGGCGGCGCTAACTATGGCTACACCTTC | CASSLVRTGGANYGYTF | once | TRBJ1-2 | TRBV11-2 | TRBD1
TGTGCCACCAGTGCACAGGCATTCTATGGCTACACCTTC | CATSAQAFYGYTF | few | TRBJ1-2 | TRBV24-1 | -
TGCGCCAGCAGGGACTTCAGCACAGATACGCAGTATTTT | CASRDFSTDTQYF | few | TRBJ2-3 | TRBV5-1 | -